These 11 T cell receptor beta chains were sequenced from one sample in a study of OX40 agonist ivuxolimab in advanced cancers. The method was immunoSEQ multiplex PCR; TCRdb's version includes in-frame clones alone and lacks a portion of them. The table shows about 48,000 clones, with over 80% occurring only once. The specimen comprised CD4+ or CD8+ T cells sorted from blood, sampled in a trial of the OX40 agonist ivuxolimab. The source is an adult with an advanced solid tumor such as melanoma, head and neck, liver or kidney cancer.

The chain employs TRBV5-4 and TRBJ2-1; 14 bases align to TRBD2. Unmatched junction bases numbered 3, after V lost 3 bases and J lost 4 bases. The CDR3 totals 16 residues. Germline V lookup: CDR1 SGHNT, CDR2 YYREEE (reference sequence). CDR3 region: CASSSRTSGGYNEQFF. The CDR3 DNA reads as TGTGCCAGCAGCTCAAGGACTAGCGGGGGGTACAATGAGCAGTTCTTC.

This chain uses TRBV7-9 with TRBJ2-5, with 8 bases lining up with TRBD1. This CDR3 is built from 13 residues. The germline gives CDR1 SEHNR, CDR2 FQNEAQ (reference sequence). The V segment lost 3 bases and the J segment 12 bases; nucleotides outside the gene matches: 9. In nucleotides, the CDR3 is TGTGCCAGCAGCTTTGGACAGGGAGGCAGGAAGTACTTC. This sequence encodes CASSFGQGGRKYF.

This chain links TRBV7-2 with TRBJ1-1, with D possibly being TRBD1 (5 bases). Trimming stripped 1 base from V and 4 bases from J, with 10 bases between. The CDR3 has 14 amino acids. Germline V CDR1 and CDR2: SGHTA, FQGNSA. CDR3 sequence: CASSLGPRGTEAFF. The CDR3 bases are TGTGCCAGCAGCTTAGGCCCGAGGGGCACTGAAGCTTTCTTT.

J is TRBJ1-5 and V is TRBV5-1, with D possibly matching TRBD1 (5 bases). CDR3 size: 15 residues. The V end lost 0 bases, the J end lost 7 bases, and 14 bases lay between the germline ends. Germline V CDR1 and CDR2: SGHRS, YFSETQ. This chain's CDR3 is CASSLDGDRGQPQHF. In nucleotides, the CDR3 is TGCGCCAGCAGCTTGGATGGGGATCGGGGGCAGCCCCAGCATTTT.

CDR3 sequence reads: CASSPPVRALTHSNQPQHF. For the CDR3, the DNA is TGTGCCAGCTCACCACCGGTCAGGGCCCTAACCCATAGCAATCAGCCCCAGCATTTT. The genes are TRBV18 and TRBJ1-5, with D possibly TRBD1 on 5 matching bases. The CDR3 length is 19 residues. V lost 0 bases and J lost 0, with 18 bases in between. CDR1 is KGHSH and CDR2 is LQKENI in the germline V gene.

This chain uses TRBV2 with TRBJ2-2, with a weak D call TRBD2 (6 bases). V was trimmed by 7 bases and J by 1 base, leaving 13 bases between them. The CDR3 contains 15 residues. CDR1 and CDR2 from the germline V gene are SNHLY and FYNNEI. CDR3 sequence reads: CASTGGLVNTGELFF. The CDR3 DNA sequence: TGTGCCAGCACCGGGGGACTCGTGAACACCGGGGAGCTGTTTTTT.

The sample holds a few counts of this clone. This chain connects TRBV6-5 to TRBJ2-5; 7 bases align to TRBD2. Trimming at V came to 5 bases and at J to 5 bases, leaving 8 bases not matched to a gene. The germline V gene encodes CDR1 MNHEY and CDR2 SVGAGI. This CDR3 has 14 amino acids. As DNA, the CDR3 is TGTGCCAGCAGTCCCGGGAGGCTTAGGGAGACCCAGTACTTC. It encodes CASSPGRLRETQYF.

V is TRBV5-8 and J is TRBJ1-2; 7 positions match TRBD1. Germline trimming cut 4 bases from V and 5 bases from J; bases unmatched to any gene: 8. The CDR3 totals 14 residues. From germline, CDR1 is SGHTS and CDR2 YDEGEE. The CDR3 DNA reads as TGTGCCAGCAGCCAACGGGACAGAATGTATGGCTACACCTTC. Translation: CASSQRDRMYGYTF.

The CDR3 loop is CASSFEGSYNEQFF. CDR3 nucleotides: TGTGCCAGCAGCTTCGAGGGTAGTTACAATGAGCAGTTCTTC. V gene TRBV7-9 combines with J gene TRBJ2-1; tentatively, D is TRBD2 (5 bases). Germline V CDR1 and CDR2: SEHNR, FQNEAQ (reference sequence). The CDR3 extends over 14 amino acids. The V and J ends lost 3 bases and 4 bases respectively, with 10 bases between them.

The chain employs TRBV6-5 and TRBJ1-3; TRBD1 might be the D (5 bases). CDR1 is MNHEY, CDR2 SVGAGI, per germline. CDR3 size: 15 residues. Trimming took off 2 bases at V and 3 bases at J, with 11 bases between the two ends. CDR3 protein: CASSYRDSVGNTIYF. DNA of the CDR3: TGTGCCAGCAGTTACCGTGACAGTGTTGGAAACACCATATATTTT.

The CDR3: CATSLPRGEDSPLHF. CDR3 DNA: TGTGCCACCAGCCTACCGCGGGGGGAGGATTCACCCCTCCACTTT. The gene calls are TRBV15 and TRBJ1-6, with D possibly being TRBD1 (5 bases). Deletions cut 5 bases from V and 8 bases from J, with 16 bases between. CDR1 and CDR2 (germline): LNHNV, YYDKDF (reference sequence). The CDR3 is 15 amino acids.